What follows are 31 T cell receptor beta chains derived from one specimen sequenced in a study of technical replicates of blood from several donors. Here immunoSEQ multiplex PCR was the method, and the copy in TCRdb shows in-frame clones only, minus some. The sample yields about 83,000 clones, over 85% seen once. The sequenced sample consisted of T cells isolated from PBMCs. The receptors were sampled from a human donor in good health.

The CDR3 loop is CASSVDFRTGELFF. CDR3 DNA sequence: TGTGCCAGCAGCGTAGATTTCAGGACCGGGGAGCTGTTTTTT. This chain connects TRBV9 to TRBJ2-2, with D uncertain. V lost 0 bases, J lost 5 bases, and 8 bases lay in between. CDR1 and CDR2 from the germline V gene are SGDLS and YYNGEE. The CDR3 is made up of 14 amino acids.

This clone has only one observation. The rearrangement joins TRBV29-1 to TRBJ2-3; 15 bases fit TRBD2. Per germline, CDR1 SQVTM and CDR2 ANQGSEA. Trimming took 7 bases from V and 5 from J; bases not matched to a gene: 16. The CDR3 has 18 amino acids. The CDR3: CSAEIGGLAGGMEDTQYF. The CDR3 nucleotides read TGCAGCGCCGAGATCGGCGGACTAGCGGGGGGGATGGAAGATACGCAGTATTTT.

The gene calls are TRBV7-9 and TRBJ2-7, with D perhaps TRBD2 (6 bases). The CDR3 spans 14 residues. In germline, CDR1 is SEHNR, CDR2 FQNEAQ (reference sequence). V lost 1 base and J 6 bases, leaving 13 bases between the germline ends. CDR3 bases: TGTGCCAGCAGCTTAGGGTCTAGGGGAGGCGAGCAGTACTTC. Protein sequence: CASSLGSRGGEQYF.

This clone was picked up a small number of times. The chain links TRBV7-9 to TRBJ2-7; the D gene is possibly TRBD1 (6 bases). Germline-derived CDR1 and CDR2 are SEHNR and FQNEAQ (reference sequence). Trimming shortened V by 5 bases and J by 4 bases, and 15 bases separated the two germline ends. The CDR3 spans 14 residues. For the CDR3, the DNA is TGTGCCAGCAGCGACCAAAAACAGGGATACGAGCAGTACTTC. Its protein product is CASSDQKQGYEQYF.

The V gene is TRBV4-1, the J gene TRBJ2-5, with D uncertain. The germline V gene encodes CDR1 MGHRA and CDR2 YSYEKL. The CDR3 is made up of 14 amino acids. V was pared by 2 bases and J by 2 bases, with 9 bases between. CDR3 loop: CASSQRWAQETQYF. CDR3 nucleotides: TGCGCCAGCAGCCAAAGGTGGGCACAAGAGACCCAGTACTTC.

The chain recombines TRBV11-3 with TRBJ1-6; perhaps TRBD1 as D (6 bases). This CDR3 spans 13 amino acids. The germline gives CDR1 SGHNT, CDR2 YENEEA. The ends were cut back, 5 bases at V and 10 bases at J, with 12 bases in the middle. The CDR3 is CASSEQGRSPLHF. In nucleotides, the CDR3 is TGTGCCAGCAGCGAACAGGGTCGGTCACCCCTCCACTTT. Complete variable domain (other parts from reference TRBV11-3 and TRBJ1-6): EAGVVQSPRYKIIEKKQPVAFWCNPISGHNTLYWYLQNLGQGPELLIRYENEEAVDDSQLPKDRFSAERLKGVDSTLKIQPAELGDSAVYLCASSEQGRSPLHFGNGTRLTVT.

V and J are TRBV21-1 and TRBJ1-1; TRBD1, the D gene given by the table, was not confirmed from the DNA. TRBV21-1 is reported as a pseudogene. This CDR3 has 15 residues. This CDR3 is CASSKVDRGYTEAFF. The CDR3 DNA reads as TGTGCCAGCAGCAAAGTCGACAGGGGATACACTGAAGCTTTCTTT.

A word on this clone: The sample holds other DNA sequences that translate to the same CDR3. The rearrangement links TRBV20-1 to TRBJ2-1; D perhaps matches TRBD1 (6 bases). Germline CDR1 DFQATT, CDR2 SNEGSKA (reference sequence). The CDR3 loop spans 11 amino acids. This CDR3 is CSVQGYNEQFF. CDR3 bases: TGCAGCGTCCAGGGGTACAATGAGCAGTTCTTC.

The chain uses TRBV28 and TRBJ1-2, with a weak D call TRBD1 (6 bases). CDR3 length: 15 residues. V lost 6 bases, J lost 4 bases, and 18 bases lay in between. The germline CDR1 and CDR2 sequences are MDHEN and SYDVKM. In DNA, the CDR3 is TGTGCCAGCAGCCTGAGCCGGGGGGCCCTCTATGGCTACACCTTC. Residues: CASSLSRGALYGYTF.

The chain recombines TRBV10-1 with TRBJ2-1; the match to TRBD2 covers 12 bases. V shed 6 bases, J shed 10 bases, and the junction held 7 bases outside the gene matches. CDR3 length equals 14 residues. Germline V gene data show CDR1 as WNHNN and CDR2 as SYGVQD (reference sequence). The CDR3 region is CASRRGLAGSEQFF. The CDR3 DNA reads TGCGCCAGCAGGCGCGGACTAGCGGGATCCGAGCAGTTCTTC.

V gene TRBV7-9 combines with J gene TRBJ2-7, with a weak D call TRBD2 (6 bases). V was pared by 1 base and J by 4 bases, with 14 bases between. Per the germline V gene, CDR1 is SEHNR and CDR2 is FQNEAQ (reference sequence). The CDR3 has 15 residues. In DNA, the CDR3 is TGTGCCAGCAGCTTAGTGGGGGGAGCGTCGTACGAGCAGTACTTC. Protein: CASSLVGGASYEQYF.

This clone appeared once. The CDR3 spells CASKQGPGISYEQYF. CDR3 bases: TGTGCCAGCAAGCAAGGCCCGGGGATCTCCTACGAGCAGTACTTC. V is TRBV27 and J is TRBJ2-7; TRBD2 might be the D (5 bases). This CDR3 has 15 residues. Germline V CDR1 and CDR2: MNHEY, SMNVEV (reference sequence). V was shortened by 7 bases and J by 0 bases, with 16 bases between the two germline ends.

The chain uses TRBV5-4 and TRBJ1-4, with D tentatively TRBD1 (6 bases). This CDR3 region has 15 residues. Trimming shortened V by 5 bases and J by 10 bases, and 21 bases separated the two germline ends. Germline loops: CDR1 SGHNT, CDR2 YYREEE (reference sequence). CDR3 sequence reads: CASSSTGTTDGKLFF. The CDR3 region has the DNA TGTGCCAGCAGTTCTACCGGGACAACTGATGGAAAACTGTTTTTT.

The V call is TRBV27, the J call TRBJ2-1; TRBD1 agrees at 11 bases. CDR3 size: 17 residues. J lost 8 bases, V lost 5 bases, and 14 bases had no gene match. The germline V gene has CDR1 MNHEY and CDR2 SMNVEV (reference sequence). CDR3 sequence (DNA): TGTGCCAGCAGTCCCCAATTCCGGGACAGGGGGTACGATGAGCAGTTCTTC. Protein sequence: CASSPQFRDRGYDEQFF.

This rearrangement joins TRBV2 to TRBJ1-4, with D perhaps matching TRBD1 (6 bases). CDR1 is SNHLY and CDR2 is FYNNEI in the germline V gene. Trimming removed 6 bases at V and 7 bases at J, with 15 bases between. The CDR3 is 14 residues long. The CDR3 reads CASRAGAGGEKLFF. The DNA of the CDR3 is TGTGCCAGCAGAGCAGGGGCGGGCGGTGAAAAACTGTTTTTT.

In this sample, this clone turned up a few times. This chain joins TRBV10-3 and TRBJ1-1, with 8 positions matching TRBD1. From germline, CDR1 is ENHRY and CDR2 SYGVKD. The CDR3 length is 19 residues. The V and J ends lost 0 bases and 0 bases, in that order; junction bases with no gene match: 12. The CDR3 DNA reads as TGTGCCATCAGTGAGTCTGTCGGTGGACAGGGCCGGGTGAACACTGAAGCTTTCTTT. Translated: CAISESVGGQGRVNTEAFF.

The V and J genes are TRBV7-8 and TRBJ2-5, with TRBD1 matching 9 bases. The CDR3 loop spans 15 amino acids. Germline CDR1 reads SGHVS; CDR2 reads FQNEAQ. The junction had 7 bases not matched to a gene; V was cut back by 3 bases and J by 5 bases. CDR3 sequence: CASSFSTGGGETQYF. The CDR3 bases are TGTGCCAGCAGCTTCTCCACAGGGGGCGGTGAGACCCAGTACTTC.

The chain carries TRBV10-2 and TRBJ2-1, with 11 bases lining up with TRBD2. CDR1 and CDR2 (germline): WSHSY, SAAADI. With 6 bases clipped from V and 8 bases from J, the junction kept 9 bases outside the gene matches. This CDR3 has 15 amino acids. This chain's CDR3 is CASSQTSSGRYEQFF. The CDR3 bases are TGCGCCAGCAGCCAAACGTCTAGCGGGAGGTATGAGCAGTTCTTC.

This chain links TRBV5-1 with TRBJ2-3; TRBD1 agrees at 7 bases. CDR3 length equals 15 residues. CDR1 is SGHRS, CDR2 YFSETQ, per germline. J was trimmed by 7 bases and V by 2 bases; bases with no gene match: 10. In nucleotides, the CDR3 is TGCGCCAGCAGCTTAACGGGACAGACGTCTAATACGCAGTATTTT. Translating gives CASSLTGQTSNTQYF.

CDR3 coding DNA: TGCGCCAGCAGCTTGGACGGGACAGGGGGCTATGGCTACACCTTC. Its translation is CASSLDGTGGYGYTF. The V and J genes are TRBV5-1 and TRBJ1-2, with 11 bases aligning to TRBD1. J lost 4 bases, V lost 0 bases, and 2 bases had no gene match. In germline, CDR1 is SGHRS, CDR2 YFSETQ. This CDR3 region has 15 residues.

The chain is built from TRBV6-1 and TRBJ1-1, with 7 bases that match TRBD1. The CDR3 contains 13 residues. V lost 6 bases, J lost 1 base, and 2 bases stayed unmatched. Germline V lookup: CDR1 MNHNS, CDR2 SASEGT. DNA of the CDR3: TGTGCCAGCAGGAACAGGGGGAACACTGAAGCTTTCTTT. Protein: CASRNRGNTEAFF.

This clone was observed a single time. The J gene is TRBJ1-2, the V gene TRBV11-2; D gene ambiguous. The length of the CDR3 is 13 residues. From germline, CDR1 is SGHAT and CDR2 FQNNGV. The V gene lost 0 bases and the J gene lost 6 bases, with 8 bases spanning the gap. The CDR3 reads CASSLDQLNGYTF. DNA for the CDR3: TGTGCCAGCAGCTTAGATCAGTTAAATGGCTACACCTTC.

The count of this clone is one. This rearrangement joins TRBV29-1 to TRBJ2-4; 8 nucleotides match TRBD1. This CDR3 spans 14 amino acids. Germline CDR1 and CDR2: SQVTM and ANQGSEA. V lost 3 bases, J lost 6 bases, and 7 bases stayed unmatched. CDR3 protein: CSVELGQVRNIQYF. The DNA of the CDR3 is TGCAGCGTTGAGTTGGGACAGGTACGAAACATTCAGTACTTC.

J is TRBJ2-1 and V is TRBV5-1; 8 bases align to TRBD2. From germline, CDR1 is SGHRS and CDR2 YFSETQ. The junction had 10 bases not matched to a gene; V was cut back by 0 bases and J by 8 bases. CDR3 length: 16 residues. CDR3 sequence: CASSLAGRAEVDEQFF. The CDR3 DNA reads as TGCGCCAGCAGCTTGGCCGGGAGGGCGGAGGTGGATGAGCAGTTCTTC.

The gene calls are TRBV7-6 and TRBJ2-7, with D hard to call. Per the germline V gene, CDR1 is SGHVS and CDR2 is FNYEAQ. This CDR3 is 13 amino acids long. Trimming removed 0 bases from V and 5 bases from J, with 8 bases in between. CDR3 sequence: CASSLATRDEQYF. The CDR3 nucleotides read TGTGCCAGCAGCTTAGCGACCCGGGACGAGCAGTACTTC.

The CDR3 DNA reads TGCGCCAGCAGCCAAGATCGGGGGGGCACTGGCTACACCTTC. It yields the protein CASSQDRGGTGYTF. This chain uses TRBV4-1 with TRBJ1-2, with D possibly TRBD1 on 6 matching bases. The CDR3 consists of 14 residues. From germline, CDR1 is MGHRA and CDR2 YSYEKL. V lost 0 bases, J lost 7 bases, and 12 bases lay in between.

The rearrangement uses TRBV11-2 and TRBJ2-7, with 9 bases that match TRBD2. Germline lookup yields CDR1 SGHAT and CDR2 FQNNGV. With V trimmed by 0 bases and J by 1 base, 4 bases remained unmatched. There are 16 residues in the CDR3. The CDR3 DNA reads as TGTGCCAGCAGCTTAGATGGGCTAGCGGGATCCTACGAGCAGTACTTC. This encodes CASSLDGLAGSYEQYF.

The chain joins TRBV19 to TRBJ2-7; 11 bases match TRBD2. V trimming: 6 bases; J trimming: 4 bases; junction bases outside the gene matches: 8. The CDR3 runs to 15 residues. The germline V gene has CDR1 LNHDA and CDR2 SQIVND (reference sequence). The CDR3 nucleotides read TGTGCCAGTAGAGGAACGGGACTAGCGGAATACGAGCAGTACTTC. Protein: CASRGTGLAEYEQYF.

The chain links TRBV7-9 to TRBJ1-2, with D perhaps matching TRBD1 (6 bases). The CDR3 has 13 amino acids. Trimming removed 3 bases at V and 5 bases at J, with 10 bases between. Per the germline V gene, CDR1 is SEHNR and CDR2 is FQNEAQ (reference sequence). The CDR3, as DNA: TGTGCCAGCAGCTTTCCAGGGGATTATGGCTACACCTTC. Translation gives CASSFPGDYGYTF.

The V gene is TRBV4-2, the J gene TRBJ2-2; the match to TRBD2 covers 11 bases. V was pared by 3 bases and J by 7 bases, with 13 bases of the junction left unmatched. The CDR3 sequence is 18 residues long. CDR1 is LGHNA, CDR2 YNFKEQ, per germline. Here the CDR3 DNA reads TGTGCCAGCAGCCATCCCGGACTTAGCGGGGGGGCCGTCGGGGAGCTGTTTTTT. This translates into CASSHPGLSGGAVGELFF.

This chain connects TRBV27 to TRBJ1-6; D may be TRBD1 (6 bases). Germline V gives CDR1 MNHEY, CDR2 SMNVEV (reference sequence). V lost 6 bases, J lost 7 bases, and 19 bases lay in between. This CDR3 is 16 amino acids long. This CDR3 is CASSLVEGGWNSPLHF. The CDR3 DNA follows: TGTGCCAGCAGCCTTGTCGAAGGGGGATGGAATTCACCCCTCCACTTT.